This T cell receptor (beta chain) was profiled in a study of cytomegalovirus exposure and HLA in healthy donors. General study findings and limits: A link between a missense DCLRE1C variant and TCR beta V- and J-gene trimming emerged from a later analysis. It has been reported that TCR beta sequences accurately predicted the HLA-A and HLA-B alleles of most subjects. A later analysis appeared to link common viral pathogens to several of the most significant clusters.

PCR used 60 Vbeta primers and 13 Jbeta primers. Clones were sequenced by immunoSEQ multiplex PCR, and TCRdb holds only the in-frame ones, with some missing. The sample records about 200,000 clones, roughly four fifths being singletons. The table lists this clone with a few counts. What it recognizes is unknown. Donors sampled were nominally healthy, though unrecorded immune exposures were likely. The V segment lost 1 base and the J segment 4 bases; nucleotides outside the gene matches: 12. Per germline, CDR1 SGHTA and CDR2 FQGNSA. CDR3 size: 18 residues. The sequencing input was PBMCs. The chain joins TRBV7-2 to TRBJ2-1; 8 nucleotides agree with TRBD1. This clonotype originated in a woman in her forties or fifties in good health and CMV-seropositive. The chain's CDR3 is CASSLEGAGGLVYNEQFF. CDR3 DNA sequence: TGTGCCAGCAGCTTAGAGGGGGCAGGGGGCTTGGTGTACAATGAGCAGTTCTTC.